This TCR beta chain originates from a study of CD8 T cells in ankylosing spondylitis. Study-wide results and limits: Significant enrichment of disease-linked clones was reported in matched ankylosing spondylitis synovial fluid.

The length of the CDR3 is 14 residues. The V gene end was trimmed by 5 bases and the J gene end by 8 bases; junction bases not matched to a gene: 8. This clonotype was detected a few times. Its specificity is unknown. With molecular barcodes, quantitative 5'-RACE was used to make the TCR beta libraries. A single record per CDR3 protein comes from TCRdb applying MiXCR to the 5' RACE reads. Altogether some 340,000 distinct CDR3 sequences are present, roughly 14% being singletons, with the ten largest covering 0.85% to 1.4%. The specimen was blood, either unsorted or a sorted T cell fraction (not recorded which). This clonotype was obtained from a male donor with ankylosing spondylitis or in good health (not recorded which). The V gene is TRBV12-3 or TRBV12-4, the J gene TRBJ2-3; TRBD2 aligns across 9 bases. CDR3 sequence: CASSKGLAGGTQYF. The CDR3 DNA is TGTGCCAGCAGTAAGGGACTAGCCGGAGGTACGCAGTATTTT.